One T cell receptor beta chain is described in this entry. Its antigen is unknown. Germline CDR1 MNHEY, CDR2 SVGAGI. V lost 10 bases, J lost 2 bases, and 3 bases stayed unmatched. The CDR3 runs to 13 residues. These data originate in a study of cytomegalovirus exposure and HLA in healthy donors. As for the study in general: Out of roughly 170 million T cells, an earlier analysis found more than 95 million unique TCR beta sequences in total. Findings and limits, study-wide: Productive status was seen about 90% or about 30% of the time for most TCR beta V segments in an earlier analysis. In a later analysis, donors in an Asian-associated ancestry cluster reportedly had fewer N-insertions in productive TCRs than the cohort mean. By a later analysis, the bulk of CMV-associated TCR beta chains appeared HLA-restricted.

Vbeta (60) and Jbeta (13) primers were used in the PCR. Clones were sequenced by immunoSEQ multiplex PCR, and TCRdb holds only the in-frame ones, with some missing. The sample consists of about 130,000 clones, about three quarters of them appearing once. The sample comprised PBMCs. The chain is built from TRBV6-5 and TRBJ2-7, with 12 nucleotides matching TRBD2. The source of this sequence is a man in his fifties or sixties in good health and CMV-seropositive. The CDR3 DNA reads TGTGCCACCCGACTAGCGGGGGCCTACGAGCAGTACTTC. Translating it yields CATRLAGAYEQYF.